This TCR beta chain was recorded in a study of cytomegalovirus exposure and HLA in healthy donors. Study results and limitations: Upon later analysis, TCR association rates were observed to vary by HLA locus, being highest for DRB1 and lowest for HLA-C. Most TCR sequences were seen very rarely across donors, but some public TCRs occurred in many.

Only one count was recorded for this clone. The antigen remains undetermined. V lost 7 bases, J lost 0 bases, and 16 bases lay in between. The V gene's germline CDR1 is MNHNS and CDR2 SASEGT. The CDR3 runs to 15 residues. This PCR relied on a set of 60 Vbeta primers and 13 Jbeta primers. Repertoires were generated with immunoSEQ multiplex PCR, while TCRdb's copy carries only in-frame clones and drops some. The sample lists around 200,000 clones, over 65% occurring once. The source material was PBMCs. The TCR comes from a woman between 50 and 59 years old in good health and CMV-seropositive. The chain carries TRBV6-1 and TRBJ2-7; D is perhaps TRBD2 (6 bases). In nucleotides, the CDR3 is TGTGCCAGCACCTCGGTCGGAGGGAACTCCTACGAGCAGTACTTC. The encoded protein is CASTSVGGNSYEQYF.